This T cell receptor (beta chain) was documented in a study of CD8+ T cells in alopecia areata (dated by TCRdb to 2016 to 2019). Some background on the complete study: The treated patients, all with moderate-to-severe alopecia areata, were enrolled in an open-label pilot trial of oral tofacitinib given at 5 to 10 mg twice daily. Tofacitinib was given for 6 to 18 months, followed by 6 months of follow-up off drug to assess delayed response and recurrence. For the treated patients, the SALT score, which quantifies what percentage of scalp surface area is affected, served as the measure of disease severity. High-throughput TCRbeta sequencing was used to examine T cell clonal expansion in alopecia areata in both the C3H/HeJ mouse model and human patients. In humans, TCRbeta sequencing was performed on scalp tissue and on sorted CD4+ and CD8+ peripheral blood T cells from healthy controls and from patients with patchy or totalis/universalis alopecia areata. Biopsies were taken from tofacitinib-treated patients at baseline and again at 4 and 24 weeks into treatment, and several of those patients also had a later scalp biopsy. Clonality in the scalp was compared among normal scalp (n=4), patchy alopecia areata scalp (n=8), and alopecia totalis/universalis scalp (n=8). RNA was extracted with the PAXgene miRNA kit for fixed scalp, the miRNeasy kit for PBMCs, and the RNeasy kit for mouse skin. immunoSEQ multiplex PCR using 35 Vbeta forward primers and 13 Jbeta reverse primers was used to amplify TCRbeta CDR3 regions. Findings and caveats that apply to the study as a whole: Unlike mouse skin, which is dominated by gammadelta T cells, normal human skin has resident alphabeta T cells that are also sequenced, and this complicates analysis of the scalp TCR repertoire. With tofacitinib, both scalp clonality and the number of expanded CD8+ clones among the top 100 scalp clones went down significantly. Compared with normal scalp, lesional scalp, particularly in alopecia totalis/universalis, had higher clonality and more expanded CD8+ clones, which suggests antigenic drive. Because the treated cohort was small and had just a single nonresponder, larger studies are needed to establish links between baseline CD8+ expansion and response. Compared with mice, TCR sequences shared between patients were less clear, possibly partly because of HLA diversity across the patient population. Many expanded lesional clones were found to persist in scalp and blood during tofacitinib treatment, and relapse after treatment cessation may be partly explained by this persistence.

The germline V gene specifies LGHNA as CDR1 and YSLEER as CDR2. Including cysteine and phenylalanine, the CDR3 has 14 amino acids. The kept DNA is CDR3 alone, 42 bases in frame from the first base. The trim is 1 base for V and 5 bases for J, with a gap of 11 bases between the germline ends. The library came from the immunoSEQ multiplex PCR assay. RNA was extracted from all samples and reverse transcribed into cDNA, which served as template for TCR sequencing. SuperScript III was used to make first-strand cDNA, primed with a 2:1 mix of oligo-dT and random hexamers. A synthetic immune receptor repertoire was used to assess amplification bias, and residual bias was removed computationally. From the authors' description of their analysis: Raw reads were preprocessed to remove errors, and CDR3 was defined by IMGT conventions from the conserved cysteine to phenylalanine. Clonality was computed as 1 minus the Shannon entropy, with the entropy normalized by log2 of the number of productive unique TCRs. Whether scalp clones were CD4 or CD8 was inferred by matching scalp TCRbeta sequences against CD4 and CD8 repertoires sorted from blood. The table comes from immuneACCESS by way of TCRdb, which keeps in-frame sequences with V and J called. Part of the clones is missing from these tables; in studies checked, under half for an unresolved V gene and the rest for unknown reasons. The DNA was the basis for D and trimming; V, J and clone size are from that table. The sample table lists about 180,000 clones, approximately 55% of them with a count of one. The ten largest account for 10% to 11% of the sample.

This sample's time point label indicates: less than 25 weeks on oral tofacitinib. The meaning of the sample's treatment or condition label: oral pan-JAK inhibitor, 5-10 mg twice daily. Lesional scalp punch biopsies and peripheral blood were obtained from alopecia areata patients. After PBMCs were isolated by density centrifugation and stained for CD3, CD4 and CD8, a FACSAria was used to sort CD4+ and CD8+ T cells. With respect to this clone: It has no known antigen specificity. Nothing much larger sits one base from this clone, and base qualities are not available.

This clonotype originated in a human donor with alopecia areata. The chain is assembled from TRBV4-3 and TRBJ1-1; the D gene identity is not certain. The material sequenced was CD8+ T cells sorted from blood, taken at week 24, from a patient treated with tofacitinib. At the DNA level, the sequence is TGCGCCAGCAGCCAAGGTTCCCGATCGACTGAAGCTTTCTTT. It encodes CASSQGSRSTEAFF.